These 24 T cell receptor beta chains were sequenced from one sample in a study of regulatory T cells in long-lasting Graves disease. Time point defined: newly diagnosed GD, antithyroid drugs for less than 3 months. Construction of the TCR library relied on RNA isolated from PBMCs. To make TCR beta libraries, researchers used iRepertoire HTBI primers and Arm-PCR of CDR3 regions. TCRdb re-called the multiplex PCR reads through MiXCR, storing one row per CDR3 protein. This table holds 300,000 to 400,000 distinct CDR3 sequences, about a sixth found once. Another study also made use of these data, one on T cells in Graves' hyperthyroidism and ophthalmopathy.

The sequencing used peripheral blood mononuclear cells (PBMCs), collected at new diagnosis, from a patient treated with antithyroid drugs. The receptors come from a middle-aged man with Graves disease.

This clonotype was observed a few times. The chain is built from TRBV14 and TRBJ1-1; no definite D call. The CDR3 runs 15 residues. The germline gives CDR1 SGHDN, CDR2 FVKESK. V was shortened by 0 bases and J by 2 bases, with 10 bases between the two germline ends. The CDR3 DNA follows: TGTGCCAGCAGCCAAGATAGCGGAGGAAACACTGAAGCTTTCTTT. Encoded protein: CASSQDSGGNTEAFF.

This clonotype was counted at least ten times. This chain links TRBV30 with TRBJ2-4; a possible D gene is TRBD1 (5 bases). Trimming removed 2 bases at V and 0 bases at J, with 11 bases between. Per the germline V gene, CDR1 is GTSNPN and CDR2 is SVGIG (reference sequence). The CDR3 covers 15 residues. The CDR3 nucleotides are TGTGCCTGGAGTCACGGACATCTAGCCAAAAACATTCAGTACTTC. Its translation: CAWSHGHLAKNIQYF. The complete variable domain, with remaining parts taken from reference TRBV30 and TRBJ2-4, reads SQTIHQWPATLVQPVGSPLSLECTVEGTSNPNLYWYRQAAGRGLQLLFYSVGIGQISSEVPQNLSASRPQDRQFILSSKKLLLSDSGFYLCAWSHGHLAKNIQYFGAGTRLSVL.

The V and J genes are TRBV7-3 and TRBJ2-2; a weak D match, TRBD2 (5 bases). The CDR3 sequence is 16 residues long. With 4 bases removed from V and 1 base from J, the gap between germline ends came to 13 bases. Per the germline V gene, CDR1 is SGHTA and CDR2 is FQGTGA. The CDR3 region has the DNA TGTGCCAGCAGCTCCCGAAAGGCGGGGAACACCGGGGAGCTGTTTTTT. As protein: CASSSRKAGNTGELFF.

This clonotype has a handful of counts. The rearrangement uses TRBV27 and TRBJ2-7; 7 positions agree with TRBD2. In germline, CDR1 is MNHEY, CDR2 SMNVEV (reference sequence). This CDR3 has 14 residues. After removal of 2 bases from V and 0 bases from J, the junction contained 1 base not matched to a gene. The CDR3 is CASSLRGVSYEQYF. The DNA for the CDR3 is TGTGCCAGCAGTTTACGGGGGGTCTCCTACGAGCAGTACTTC.

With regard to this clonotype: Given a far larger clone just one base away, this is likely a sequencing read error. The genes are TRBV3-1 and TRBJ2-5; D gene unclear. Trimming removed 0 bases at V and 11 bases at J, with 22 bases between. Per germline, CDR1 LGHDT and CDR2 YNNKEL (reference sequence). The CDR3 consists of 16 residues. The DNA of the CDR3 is TGTGCCAGCAGCCAAGATCCGCGCGTACGCTACAATGAGCAGTACTTC. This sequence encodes CASSQDPRVRYNEQYF.

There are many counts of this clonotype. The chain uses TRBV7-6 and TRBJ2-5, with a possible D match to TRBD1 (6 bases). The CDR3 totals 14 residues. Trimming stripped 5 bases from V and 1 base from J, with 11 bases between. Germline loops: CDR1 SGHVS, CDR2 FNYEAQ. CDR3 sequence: CASSTRTVQETQYF. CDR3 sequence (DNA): TGTGCCAGCAGCACAAGGACAGTCCAAGAGACCCAGTACTTC.

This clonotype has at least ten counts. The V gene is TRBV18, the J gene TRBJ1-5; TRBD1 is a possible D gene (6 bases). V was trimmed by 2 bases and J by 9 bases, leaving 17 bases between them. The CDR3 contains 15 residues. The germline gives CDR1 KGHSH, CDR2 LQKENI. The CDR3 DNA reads TGTGCCAGCTCACCAACCGGACAGTTGACCCTGCCCCAGCATTTT. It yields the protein CASSPTGQLTLPQHF.

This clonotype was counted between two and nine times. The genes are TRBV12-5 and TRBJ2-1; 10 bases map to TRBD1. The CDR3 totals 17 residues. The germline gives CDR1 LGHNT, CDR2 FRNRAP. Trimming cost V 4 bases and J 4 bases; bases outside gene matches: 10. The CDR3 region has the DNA TGTGCTAGTGGTTCCCGGGACAGGGGTAGGGGTTACAATGAGCAGTTCTTC. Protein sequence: CASGSRDRGRGYNEQFF. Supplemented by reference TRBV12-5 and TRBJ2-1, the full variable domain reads DARVTQTPRHKVTEMGQEVTMRCQPILGHNTVFWYRQTMMQGLELLAYFRNRAPLDDSGMPKDRFSAEMPDATLATLKIQPSEPRDSAVYFCASGSRDRGRGYNEQFFGPGTRLTVL.

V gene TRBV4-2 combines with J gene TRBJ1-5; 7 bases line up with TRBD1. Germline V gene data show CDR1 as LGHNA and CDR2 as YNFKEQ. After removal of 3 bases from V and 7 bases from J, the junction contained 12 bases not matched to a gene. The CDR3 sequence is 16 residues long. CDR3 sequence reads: CASSHAWTGLGQPQHF. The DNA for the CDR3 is TGTGCCAGCAGCCACGCCTGGACAGGCCTAGGGCAGCCCCAGCATTTT.

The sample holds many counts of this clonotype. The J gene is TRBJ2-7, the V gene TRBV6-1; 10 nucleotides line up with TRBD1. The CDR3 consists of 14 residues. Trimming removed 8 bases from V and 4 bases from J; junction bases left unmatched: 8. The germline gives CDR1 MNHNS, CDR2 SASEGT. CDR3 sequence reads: CASQKGQGIYEQYF. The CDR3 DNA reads TGTGCCAGCCAAAAGGGACAGGGGATTTACGAGCAGTACTTC.

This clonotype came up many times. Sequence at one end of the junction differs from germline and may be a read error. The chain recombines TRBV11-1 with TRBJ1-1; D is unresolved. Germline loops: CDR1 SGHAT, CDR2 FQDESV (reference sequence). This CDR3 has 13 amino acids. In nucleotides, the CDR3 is TGTGCCAGCAGTTTAGAAGGGAACACTGAAGCTTTCTTT. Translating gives CASSLEGNTEAFF.

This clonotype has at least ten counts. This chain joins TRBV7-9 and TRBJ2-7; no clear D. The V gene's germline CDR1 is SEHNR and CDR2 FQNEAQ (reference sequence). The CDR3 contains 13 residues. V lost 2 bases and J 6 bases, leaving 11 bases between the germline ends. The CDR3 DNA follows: TGTGCCAGCAGCTTAAAGGGTTCGGGCGAGCAGTACTTC. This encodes CASSLKGSGEQYF.

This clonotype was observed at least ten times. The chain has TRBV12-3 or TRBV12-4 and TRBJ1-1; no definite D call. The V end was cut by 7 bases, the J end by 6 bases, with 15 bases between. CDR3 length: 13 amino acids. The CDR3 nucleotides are TGTGCCAGCACCCCTTCTTGGGTGGCTGAAGCTTTCTTT. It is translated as CASTPSWVAEAFF.

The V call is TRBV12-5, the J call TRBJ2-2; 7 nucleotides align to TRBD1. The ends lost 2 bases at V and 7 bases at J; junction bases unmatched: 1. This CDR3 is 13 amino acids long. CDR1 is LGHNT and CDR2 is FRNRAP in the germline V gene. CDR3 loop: CASGLTGVGELFF. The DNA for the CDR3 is TGTGCTAGTGGTTTGACAGGGGTCGGGGAGCTGTTTTTT.

The CDR3 reads CASSLSPGYGYTF. CDR3 nucleotide sequence: TGTGCCAGCAGCTTGTCGCCCGGCTATGGCTACACCTTC. V usage is TRBV7-9 and J usage is TRBJ1-2; D uncertain. Trimming took 3 bases from V and 4 from J, leaving 9 bases between them. The CDR3 has 13 residues. Looked up from germline, CDR1 is SEHNR and CDR2 is FQNEAQ (reference sequence).

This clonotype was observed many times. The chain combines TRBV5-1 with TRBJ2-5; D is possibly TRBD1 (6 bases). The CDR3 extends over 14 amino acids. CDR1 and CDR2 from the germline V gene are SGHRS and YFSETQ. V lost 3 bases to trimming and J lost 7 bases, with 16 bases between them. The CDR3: CASSWDNPRGTQYF. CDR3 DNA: TGCGCCAGCAGCTGGGACAACCCGAGAGGGACCCAGTACTTC.

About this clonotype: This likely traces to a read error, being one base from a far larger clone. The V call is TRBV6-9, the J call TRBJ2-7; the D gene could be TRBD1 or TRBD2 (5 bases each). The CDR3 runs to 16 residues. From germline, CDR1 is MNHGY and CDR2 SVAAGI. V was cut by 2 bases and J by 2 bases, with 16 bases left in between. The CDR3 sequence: CASSYDFGDGAYEQYF. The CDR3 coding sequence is TGTGCCAGCAGTTATGACTTTGGGGACGGGGCCTACGAGCAGTACTTC.

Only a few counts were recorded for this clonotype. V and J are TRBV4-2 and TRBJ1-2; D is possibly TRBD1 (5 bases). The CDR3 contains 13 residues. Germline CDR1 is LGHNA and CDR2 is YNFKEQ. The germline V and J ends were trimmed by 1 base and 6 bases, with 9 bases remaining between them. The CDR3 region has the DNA TGTGCCAGCAGCCAAGCCGACAGAAATGGCTACACCTTC. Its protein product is CASSQADRNGYTF.

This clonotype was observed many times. CDR3 amino acids: CASRRGGLGTQYF. The CDR3 DNA reads TGTGCCAGCAGGAGGGGGGGCTTGGGTACGCAGTATTTT. This chain links TRBV28 with TRBJ2-3; D is possibly TRBD2 (7 bases). This CDR3 contains 13 residues. V lost 6 bases and J 8 bases, leaving 15 bases between the germline ends. CDR1 is MDHEN and CDR2 is SYDVKM in the germline V gene.

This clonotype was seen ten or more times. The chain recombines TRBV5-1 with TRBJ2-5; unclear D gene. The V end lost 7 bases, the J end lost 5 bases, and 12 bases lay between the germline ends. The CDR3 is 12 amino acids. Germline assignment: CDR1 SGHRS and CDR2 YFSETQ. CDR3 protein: CASSRARETQYF. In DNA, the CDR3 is TGCGCCAGCTCCCGGGCCCGGGAGACCCAGTACTTC.

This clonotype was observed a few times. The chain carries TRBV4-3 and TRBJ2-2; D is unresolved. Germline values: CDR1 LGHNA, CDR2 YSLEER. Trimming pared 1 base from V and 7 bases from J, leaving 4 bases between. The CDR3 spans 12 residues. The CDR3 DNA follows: TGCGCCAGCAGCCAAGTTAACGGGGAGCTGTTTTTT. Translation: CASSQVNGELFF.

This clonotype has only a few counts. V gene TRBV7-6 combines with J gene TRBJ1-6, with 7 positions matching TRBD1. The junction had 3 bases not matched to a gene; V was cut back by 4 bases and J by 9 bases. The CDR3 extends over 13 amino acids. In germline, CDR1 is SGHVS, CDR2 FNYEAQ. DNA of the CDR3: TGTGCCAGCAGCTCGGGGACAGTTTCACCCCTCCACTTT. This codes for CASSSGTVSPLHF.

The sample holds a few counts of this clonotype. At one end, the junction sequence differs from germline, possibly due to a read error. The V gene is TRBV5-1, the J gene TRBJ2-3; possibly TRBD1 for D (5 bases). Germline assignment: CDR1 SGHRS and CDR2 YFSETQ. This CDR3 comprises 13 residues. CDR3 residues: CASSFGSTGTQYF. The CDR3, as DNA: TGCGCCAGCAGCTTTGGCAGCACAGGTACGCAGTATTTT.

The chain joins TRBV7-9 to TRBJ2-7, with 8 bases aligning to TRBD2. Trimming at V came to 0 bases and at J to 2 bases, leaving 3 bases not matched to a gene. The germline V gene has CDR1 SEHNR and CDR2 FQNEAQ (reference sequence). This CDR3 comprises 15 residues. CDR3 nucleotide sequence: TGTGCCAGCAGCTTAGCGGCGGGGGGACCCTACGAGCAGTACTTC. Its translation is CASSLAAGGPYEQYF.